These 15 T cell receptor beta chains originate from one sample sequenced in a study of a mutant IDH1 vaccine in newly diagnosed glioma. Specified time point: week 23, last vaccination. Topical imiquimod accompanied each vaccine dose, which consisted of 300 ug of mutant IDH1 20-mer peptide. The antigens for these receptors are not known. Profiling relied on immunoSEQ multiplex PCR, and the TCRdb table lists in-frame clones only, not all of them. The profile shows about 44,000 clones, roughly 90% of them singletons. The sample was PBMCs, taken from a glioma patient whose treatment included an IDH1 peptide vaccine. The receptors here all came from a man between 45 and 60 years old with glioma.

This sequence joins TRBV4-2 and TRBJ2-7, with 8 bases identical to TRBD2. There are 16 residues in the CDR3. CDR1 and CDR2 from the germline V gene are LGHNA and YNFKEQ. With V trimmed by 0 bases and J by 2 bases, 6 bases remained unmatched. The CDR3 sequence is CASSQDGLAGAYEQYF. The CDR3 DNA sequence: TGTGCCAGCAGCCAAGATGGACTAGCTGGCGCCTACGAGCAGTACTTC.

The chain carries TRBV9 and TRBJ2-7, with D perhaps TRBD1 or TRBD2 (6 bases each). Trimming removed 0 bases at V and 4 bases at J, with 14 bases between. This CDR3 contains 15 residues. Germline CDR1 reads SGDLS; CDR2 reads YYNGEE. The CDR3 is CASSVGPGAQYEQYF. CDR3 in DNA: TGTGCCAGCAGCGTAGGGCCGGGGGCTCAATACGAGCAGTACTTC.

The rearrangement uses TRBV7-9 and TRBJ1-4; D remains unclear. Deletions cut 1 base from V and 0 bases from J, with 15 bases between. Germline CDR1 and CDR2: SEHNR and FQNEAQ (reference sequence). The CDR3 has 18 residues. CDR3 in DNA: TGTGCCAGCAGCTTAGAAAGTGGTCGTGGGACAACTAATGAAAAACTGTTTTTT. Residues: CASSLESGRGTTNEKLFF.

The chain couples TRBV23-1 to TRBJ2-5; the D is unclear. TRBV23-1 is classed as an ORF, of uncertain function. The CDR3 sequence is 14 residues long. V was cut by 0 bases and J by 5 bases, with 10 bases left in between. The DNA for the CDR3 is TGCGCCAGCAGTCAATCGAGATTCGGGGAGACCCAGTACTTC. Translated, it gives CASSQSRFGETQYF.

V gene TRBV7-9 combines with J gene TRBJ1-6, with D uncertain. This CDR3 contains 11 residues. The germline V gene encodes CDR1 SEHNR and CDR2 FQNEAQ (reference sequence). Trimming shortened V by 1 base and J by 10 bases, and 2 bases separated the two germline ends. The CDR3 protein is CASSLGSPLHF. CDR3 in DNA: TGTGCCAGCAGCTTAGGCTCACCCCTCCACTTT.

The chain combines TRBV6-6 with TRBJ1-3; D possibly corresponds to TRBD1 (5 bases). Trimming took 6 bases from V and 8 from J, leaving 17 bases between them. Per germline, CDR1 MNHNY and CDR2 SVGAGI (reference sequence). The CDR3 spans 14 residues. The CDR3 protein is CASSLSMGRDTIYF. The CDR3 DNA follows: TGTGCCAGCAGCCTCTCTATGGGGCGGGACACCATATATTTT.

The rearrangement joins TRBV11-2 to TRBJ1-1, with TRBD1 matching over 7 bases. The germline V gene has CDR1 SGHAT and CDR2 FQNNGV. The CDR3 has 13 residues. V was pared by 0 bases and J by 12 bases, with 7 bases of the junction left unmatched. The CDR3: CASSLDLGRGTFF. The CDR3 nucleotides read TGTGCCAGCAGCTTAGATTTGGGCAGGGGGACTTTCTTT.

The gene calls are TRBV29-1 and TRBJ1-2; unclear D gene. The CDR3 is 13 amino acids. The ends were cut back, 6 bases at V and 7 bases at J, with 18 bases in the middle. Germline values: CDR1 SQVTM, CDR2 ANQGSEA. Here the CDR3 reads CSVRPHATSGYTF. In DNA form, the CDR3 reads TGCAGCGTCAGGCCACACGCAACGAGTGGCTACACCTTC.

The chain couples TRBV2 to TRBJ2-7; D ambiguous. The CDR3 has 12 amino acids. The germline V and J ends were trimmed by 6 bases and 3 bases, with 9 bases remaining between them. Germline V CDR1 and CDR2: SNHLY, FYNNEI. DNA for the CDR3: TGTGCCAGCAGCAGGCAGGACTACGAGCAGTACTTC. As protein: CASSRQDYEQYF.

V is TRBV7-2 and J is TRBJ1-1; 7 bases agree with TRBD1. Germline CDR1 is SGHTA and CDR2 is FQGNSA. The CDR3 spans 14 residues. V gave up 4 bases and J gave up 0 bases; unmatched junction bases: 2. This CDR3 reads CASSSDRVNTEAFF. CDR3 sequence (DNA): TGTGCCAGCAGCTCCGACAGGGTGAACACTGAAGCTTTCTTT.

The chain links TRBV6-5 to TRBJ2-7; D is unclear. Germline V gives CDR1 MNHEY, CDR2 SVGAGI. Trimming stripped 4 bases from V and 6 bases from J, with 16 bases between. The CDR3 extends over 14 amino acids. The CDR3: CASSSVALPREQYF. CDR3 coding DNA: TGTGCCAGCAGTTCCGTTGCACTTCCTCGCGAGCAGTACTTC.

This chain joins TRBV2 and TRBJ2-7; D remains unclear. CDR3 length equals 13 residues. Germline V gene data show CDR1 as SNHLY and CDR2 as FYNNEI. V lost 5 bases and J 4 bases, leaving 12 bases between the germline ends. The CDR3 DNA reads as TGTGCCAGCAGTCGGCCAGTTAAGTACGAGCAGTACTTC. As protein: CASSRPVKYEQYF.

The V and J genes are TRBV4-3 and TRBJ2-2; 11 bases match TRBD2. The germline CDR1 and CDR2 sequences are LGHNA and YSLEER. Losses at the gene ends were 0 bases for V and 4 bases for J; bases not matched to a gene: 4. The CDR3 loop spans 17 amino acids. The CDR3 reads CASSQETSGASTGELFF. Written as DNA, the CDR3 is TGCGCCAGCAGCCAAGAGACTAGCGGGGCCTCCACCGGGGAGCTGTTTTTT.

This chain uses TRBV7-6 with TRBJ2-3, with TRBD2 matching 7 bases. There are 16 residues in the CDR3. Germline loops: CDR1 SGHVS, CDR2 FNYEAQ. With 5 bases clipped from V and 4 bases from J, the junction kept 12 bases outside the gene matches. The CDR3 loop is CASSLIGEGSPDTQYF. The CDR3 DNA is TGTGCCAGCAGCCTGATAGGGGAGGGTTCCCCAGATACGCAGTATTTT.

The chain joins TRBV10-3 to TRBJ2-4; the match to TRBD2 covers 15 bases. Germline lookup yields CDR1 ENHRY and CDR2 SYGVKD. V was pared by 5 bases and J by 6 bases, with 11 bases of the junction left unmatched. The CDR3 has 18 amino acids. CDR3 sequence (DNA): TGTGCCATCAGTCCTGGACTAGCGGGGGGGCCAAGGTCAAACATTCAGTACTTC. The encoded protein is CAISPGLAGGPRSNIQYF.